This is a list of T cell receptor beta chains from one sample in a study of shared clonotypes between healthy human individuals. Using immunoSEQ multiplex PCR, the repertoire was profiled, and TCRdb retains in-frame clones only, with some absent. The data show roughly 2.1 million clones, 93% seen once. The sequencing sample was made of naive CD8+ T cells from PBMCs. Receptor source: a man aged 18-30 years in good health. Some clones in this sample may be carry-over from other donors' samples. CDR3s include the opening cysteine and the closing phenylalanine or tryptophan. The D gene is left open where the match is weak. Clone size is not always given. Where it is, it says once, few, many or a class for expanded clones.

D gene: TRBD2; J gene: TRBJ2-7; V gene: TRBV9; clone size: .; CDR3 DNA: TGTGCCTCGAGCGGGGGAGCTCACTACGAGCAGTACTTC; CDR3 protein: CASSGGAHYEQYF
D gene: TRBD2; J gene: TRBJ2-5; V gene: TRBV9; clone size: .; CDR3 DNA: TGTGCCAGCAGCGTAGAAGCGGGAGCGAATTTGGGAGAGACCCAGTACTTC; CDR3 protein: CASSVEAGANLGETQYF
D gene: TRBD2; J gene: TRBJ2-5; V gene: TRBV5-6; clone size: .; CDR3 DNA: TGTGCCAGCAGCTTGGAGACTAGCGGGGTGGGGACCCAGTACTTC; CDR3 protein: CASSLETSGVGTQYF
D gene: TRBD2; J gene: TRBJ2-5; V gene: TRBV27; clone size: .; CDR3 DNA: TGTGCCAGCAGTTTTCGGTCTAGCGGGAGACGGGAAGAGACCCAGTACTTC; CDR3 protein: CASSFRSSGRREETQYF
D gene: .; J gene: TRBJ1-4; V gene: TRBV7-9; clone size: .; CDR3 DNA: TGTGCCAGCAGCTTAATTCTGGACTTACCTAGTGAAAAACTGTTTTTT; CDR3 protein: CASSLILDLPSEKLFF
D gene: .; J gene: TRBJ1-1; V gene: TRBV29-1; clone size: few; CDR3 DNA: TGCAGCGTTGCTCTTGAGAACACTGAAGCTTTCTTT; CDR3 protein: CSVALENTEAFF
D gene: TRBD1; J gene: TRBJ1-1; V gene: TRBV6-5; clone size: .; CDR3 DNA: TGTGCCAGCAGTTACGACAGGGTGAACACTGAAGCTTTCTTT; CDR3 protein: CASSYDRVNTEAFF
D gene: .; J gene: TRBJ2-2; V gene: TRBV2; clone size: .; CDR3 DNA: TGTGCCACCCTATGGGGAGGGGGCCGAAGGGAGCTGTTTTTT; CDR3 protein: CATLWGGGRRELFF
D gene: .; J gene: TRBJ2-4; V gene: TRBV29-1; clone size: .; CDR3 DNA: TGCAGCGCCTGGGGGGGGCAAGAAAACATTCAGTACTTC; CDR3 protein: CSAWGGQENIQYF
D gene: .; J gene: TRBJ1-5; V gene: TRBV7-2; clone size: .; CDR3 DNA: TGTGCCAGCAGCTTAGCAGCGGGGTATTATAATCAGCCCCAGCATTTT; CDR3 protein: CASSLAAGYYNQPQHF
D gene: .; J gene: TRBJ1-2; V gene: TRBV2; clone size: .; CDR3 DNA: TGTGCCAGCAGTGACGGACAGCTCTATGGCTACACCTTC; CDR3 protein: CASSDGQLYGYTF
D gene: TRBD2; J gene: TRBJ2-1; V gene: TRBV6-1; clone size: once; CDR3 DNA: TGTGCCAGCAAGGGGCTAGCGGGAACCTACAATGAGCAGTTCTTC; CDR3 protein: CASKGLAGTYNEQFF
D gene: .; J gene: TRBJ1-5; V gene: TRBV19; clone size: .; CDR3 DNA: TGTGCCAGTAGCTTAGGTGGGGGCGGAGGACAGCCCCAGCATTTT; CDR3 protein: CASSLGGGGGQPQHF
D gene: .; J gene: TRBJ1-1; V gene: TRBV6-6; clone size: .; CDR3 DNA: TGTGCCAGCAGCCCCCAAAAAGAAGCTTTCTTT; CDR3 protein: CASSPQKEAFF
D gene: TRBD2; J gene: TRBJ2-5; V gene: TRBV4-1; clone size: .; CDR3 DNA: TGCGCCAGCAGCAACTTAGCGGGAGGCGAGACCCAGTACTTC; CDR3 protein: CASSNLAGGETQYF
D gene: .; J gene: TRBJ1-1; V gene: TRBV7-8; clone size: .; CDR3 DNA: TGTGCCAGCAGCTTAGGCAGGGCTAACACTGAAGCTTTCTTT; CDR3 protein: CASSLGRANTEAFF
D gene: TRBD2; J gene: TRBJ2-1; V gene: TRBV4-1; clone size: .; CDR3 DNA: TGCGCCAGCAGCCACGGACTAGCGGGCTCCTACAATGAGCAGTTCTTC; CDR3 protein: CASSHGLAGSYNEQFF
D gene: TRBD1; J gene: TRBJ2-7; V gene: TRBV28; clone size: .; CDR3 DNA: TGTGCCAGCAGCTCCGGGACAGGGGTCAACGAGCAGTACTTC; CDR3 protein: CASSSGTGVNEQYF
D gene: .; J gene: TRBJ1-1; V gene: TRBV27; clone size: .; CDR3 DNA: TGTGCCAGCAGTGCGACCCCAGTTTCCACTGAAGCTTTCTTT; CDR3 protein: CASSATPVSTEAFF
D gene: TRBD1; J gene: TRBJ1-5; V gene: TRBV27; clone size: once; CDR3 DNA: TGTGCCAGCAGTTCCGGACAGGGGTTTGGGCTTTCCCAGCATTTT; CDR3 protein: CASSSGQGFGLSQHF
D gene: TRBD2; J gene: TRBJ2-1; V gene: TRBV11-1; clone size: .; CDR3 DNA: TGTGCCAGCAGCCCGAGCGGGAGCCTGGATGAGCAGTTCTTC; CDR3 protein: CASSPSGSLDEQFF
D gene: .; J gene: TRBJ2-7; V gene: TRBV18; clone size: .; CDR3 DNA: TGTGCCAGCTCACCAAGGCCACTCCGCTCCTACGAGCAGTACTTC; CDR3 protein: CASSPRPLRSYEQYF
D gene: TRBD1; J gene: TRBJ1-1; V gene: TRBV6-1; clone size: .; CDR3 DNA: TGTGCCAGCAGTGGCAATAGGGGACAGCTCATTTTGAACACTGAAGCTTTCTTT; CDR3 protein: CASSGNRGQLILNTEAFF
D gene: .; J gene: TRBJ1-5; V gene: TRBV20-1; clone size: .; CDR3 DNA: TGCAGTGCTAGAGATTGGGGGGACCAGCACTTT; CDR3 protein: CSARDWGDQHF
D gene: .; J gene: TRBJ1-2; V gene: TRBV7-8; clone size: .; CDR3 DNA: TGTGCCAGCAGCTTATGGTTGAACAACGGGGCAGGCTATGGCTACACCTTC; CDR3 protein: CASSLWLNNGAGYGYTF
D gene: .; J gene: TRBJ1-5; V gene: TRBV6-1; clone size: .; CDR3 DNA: TGTGCCAGTGTCCTAGGGGATCAGCCCCAGCATTTT; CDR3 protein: CASVLGDQPQHF
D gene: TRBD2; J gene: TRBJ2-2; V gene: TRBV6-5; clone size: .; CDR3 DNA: TGTGCCAGCAGTTACTCGCGAAGCGGGAGGACCGGGGAGCTGTTTTTT; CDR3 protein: CASSYSRSGRTGELFF
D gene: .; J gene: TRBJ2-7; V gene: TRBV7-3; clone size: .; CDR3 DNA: TGTGCCAGCAGCGCAAGGAGCTCCTACGAGCAGTACTTC; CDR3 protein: CASSARSSYEQYF
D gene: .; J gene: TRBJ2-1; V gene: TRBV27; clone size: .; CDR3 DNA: TGTGCCAGCAGTTTATCGTTAAATGAGCAGTTCTTC; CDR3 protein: CASSLSLNEQFF
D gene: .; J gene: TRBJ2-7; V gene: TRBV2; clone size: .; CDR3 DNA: TGTGCCAGCGACGAACGGGACGCGGAGTCCTACGAGCAGTACTTC; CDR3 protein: CASDERDAESYEQYF
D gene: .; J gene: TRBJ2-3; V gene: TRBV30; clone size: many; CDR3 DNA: TGTGCCTGGAGCGCGGACGTCGGAGGGCGCACAGATACGCAGTATTTT; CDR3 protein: CAWSADVGGRTDTQYF
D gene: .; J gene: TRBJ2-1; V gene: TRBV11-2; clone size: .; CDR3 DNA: TGTGCCAGCAGCTTAGACGGGAGTCGTCAGTTCTTC; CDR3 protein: CASSLDGSRQFF
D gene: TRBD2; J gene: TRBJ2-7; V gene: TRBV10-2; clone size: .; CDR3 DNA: TGCGCCAGCAGCGATCGGGACGGAGGACTAGCTTCTTTCTCCTACGAGCAGTACTTC; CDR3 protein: CASSDRDGGLASFSYEQYF
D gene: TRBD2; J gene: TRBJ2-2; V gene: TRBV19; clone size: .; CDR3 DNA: TGTGCCAGTAGCCCGGGAGGAGATACCGGGGAGCTGTTTTTT; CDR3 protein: CASSPGGDTGELFF
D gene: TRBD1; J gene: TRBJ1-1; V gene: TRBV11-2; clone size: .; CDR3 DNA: TGTGCCAGCAGCTTAGATCCTAGACAGGGTGGACCTGAAGCTTTCTTT; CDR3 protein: CASSLDPRQGGPEAFF
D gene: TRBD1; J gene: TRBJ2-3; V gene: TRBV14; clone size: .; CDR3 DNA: TGTGCCAGCAGCCTCCTTATCGGACAGGGGGGCACAGATACGCAGTATTTT; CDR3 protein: CASSLLIGQGGTDTQYF
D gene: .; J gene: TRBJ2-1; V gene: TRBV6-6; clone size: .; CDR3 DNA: TGTGCCACAAAACAGGGCTACAATGAGCAGTTCTTC; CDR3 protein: CATKQGYNEQFF
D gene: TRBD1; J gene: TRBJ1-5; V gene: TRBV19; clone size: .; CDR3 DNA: TGTGCCAGTAGTTCGGGACAGGGGATTCAGCCCCAGCATTTT; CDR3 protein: CASSSGQGIQPQHF
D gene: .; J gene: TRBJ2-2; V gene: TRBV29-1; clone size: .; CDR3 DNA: TGCAGCGTTCGTGGGAGGCACACCGGGGAGCTGTTTTTT; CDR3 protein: CSVRGRHTGELFF
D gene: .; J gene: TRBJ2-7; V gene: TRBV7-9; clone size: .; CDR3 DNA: TGTGCCAGCAGCTTAGCAGGGAAGAACCCACCCTACGAGCAGTACTTC; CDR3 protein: CASSLAGKNPPYEQYF
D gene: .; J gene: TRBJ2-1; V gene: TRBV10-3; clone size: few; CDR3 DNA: TGTGCCATCAGATTACTGAGACTCAGCTCCTACAATGAGCAGTTCTTC; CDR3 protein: CAIRLLRLSSYNEQFF
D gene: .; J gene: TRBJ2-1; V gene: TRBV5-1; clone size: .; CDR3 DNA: TGCGCCAGCAGCTTGGAGCTTGGCAGATCAACCAATGAGCAGTTCTTC; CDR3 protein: CASSLELGRSTNEQFF
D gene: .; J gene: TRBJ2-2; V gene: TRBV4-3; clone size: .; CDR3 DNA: TGCGCCAGCAGCCCCGGGCCCGGGGAGCTGTTTTTT; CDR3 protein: CASSPGPGELFF
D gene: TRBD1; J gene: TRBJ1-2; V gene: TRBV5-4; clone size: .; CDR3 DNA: TGTGCCAGCAGCTCTTTGACAGGGGGCTTGACTAACTATGGCTACACCTTC; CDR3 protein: CASSSLTGGLTNYGYTF
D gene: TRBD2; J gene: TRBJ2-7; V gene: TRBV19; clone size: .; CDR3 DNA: TGTGCCACGAAAGCGGGATGGTACGAGCAGTACTTC; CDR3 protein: CATKAGWYEQYF
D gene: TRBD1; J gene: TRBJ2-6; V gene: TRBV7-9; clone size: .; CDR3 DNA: TGTGCCAGCAGCGCGGGACAGGGTTCCGGGGCCAACGTCCTGACTTTC; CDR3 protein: CASSAGQGSGANVLTF
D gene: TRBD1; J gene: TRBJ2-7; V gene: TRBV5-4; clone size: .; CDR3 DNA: TGTGCCAGCAGCTCGCGGGGACAGGGATTCTACGAGCAGTACTTC; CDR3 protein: CASSSRGQGFYEQYF
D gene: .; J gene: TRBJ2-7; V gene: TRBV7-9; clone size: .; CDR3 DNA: TGTGCCAGCAGCTTACTGGACGAGCAGTACTTC; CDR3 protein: CASSLLDEQYF
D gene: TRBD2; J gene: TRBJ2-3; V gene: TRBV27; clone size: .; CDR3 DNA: TGTGCCAGCAGTCTTCTTCGGACTAGTACCACAGATACGCAGTATTTT; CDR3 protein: CASSLLRTSTTDTQYF
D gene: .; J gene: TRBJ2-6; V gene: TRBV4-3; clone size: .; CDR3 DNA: TGCGCCAGCAGCCATAGGACCTCTGGGGCCAACGTCCTGACTTTC; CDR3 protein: CASSHRTSGANVLTF
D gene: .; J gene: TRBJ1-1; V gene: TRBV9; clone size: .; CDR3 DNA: TGTGCCAGCAGCGCCGGTGGAACTGAAGCTTTCTTT; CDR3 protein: CASSAGGTEAFF